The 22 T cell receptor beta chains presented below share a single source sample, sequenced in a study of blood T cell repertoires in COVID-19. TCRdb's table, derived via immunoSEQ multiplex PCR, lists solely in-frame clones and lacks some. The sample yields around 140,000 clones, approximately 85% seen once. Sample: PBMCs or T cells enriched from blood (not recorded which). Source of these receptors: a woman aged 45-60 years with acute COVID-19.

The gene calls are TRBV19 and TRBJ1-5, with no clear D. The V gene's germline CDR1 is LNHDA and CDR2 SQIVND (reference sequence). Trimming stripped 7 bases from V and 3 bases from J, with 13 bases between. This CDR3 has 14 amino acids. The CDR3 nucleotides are TGTGCCAGTATGAGGGTATGGACCAATCAGCCCCAGCATTTT. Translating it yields CASMRVWTNQPQHF. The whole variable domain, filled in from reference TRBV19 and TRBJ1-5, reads DGGITQSPKYLFRKEGQNVTLSCEQNLNHDAMYWYRQDPGQGLRLIYYSQIVNDFQKGDIAEGYSVSREKKESFPLTVTSAQKNPTAFYLCASMRVWTNQPQHFGDGTRLSIL.

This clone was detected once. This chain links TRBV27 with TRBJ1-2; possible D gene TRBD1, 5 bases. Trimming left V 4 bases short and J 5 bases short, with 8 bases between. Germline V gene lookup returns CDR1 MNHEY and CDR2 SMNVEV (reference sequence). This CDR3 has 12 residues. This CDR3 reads CASSSDSYGYTF. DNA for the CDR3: TGTGCCAGCAGTTCAGACAGTTATGGCTACACCTTC.

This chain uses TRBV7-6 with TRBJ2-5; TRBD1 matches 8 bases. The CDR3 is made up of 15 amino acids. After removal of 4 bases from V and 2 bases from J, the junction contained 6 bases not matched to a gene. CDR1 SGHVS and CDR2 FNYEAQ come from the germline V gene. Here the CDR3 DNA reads TGTGCCAGCAGCTGGGGACAGGAGGGTCAAGAGACCCAGTACTTC. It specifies CASSWGQEGQETQYF.

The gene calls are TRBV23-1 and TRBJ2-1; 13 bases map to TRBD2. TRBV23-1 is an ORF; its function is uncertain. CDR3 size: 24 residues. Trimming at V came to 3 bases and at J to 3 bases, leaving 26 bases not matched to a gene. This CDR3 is CASSHNSGTSGTKAQRGYYNEQFF. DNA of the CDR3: TGCGCCAGCAGTCACAATTCCGGGACTAGCGGGACCAAAGCCCAAAGGGGCTACTACAATGAGCAGTTCTTC.

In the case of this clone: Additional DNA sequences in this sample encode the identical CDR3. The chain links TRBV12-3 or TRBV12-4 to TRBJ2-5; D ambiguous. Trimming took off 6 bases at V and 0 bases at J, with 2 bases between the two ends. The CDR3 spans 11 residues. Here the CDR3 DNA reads TGTGCCAGCAGCTACCAAGAGACCCAGTACTTC. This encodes CASSYQETQYF.

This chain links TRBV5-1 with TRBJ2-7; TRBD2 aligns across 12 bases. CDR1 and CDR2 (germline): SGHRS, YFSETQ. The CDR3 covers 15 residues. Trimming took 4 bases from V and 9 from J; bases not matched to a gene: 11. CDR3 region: CASSPITGTSGRQYF. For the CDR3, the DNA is TGCGCCAGCAGCCCAATTACCGGGACTAGCGGGCGGCAGTACTTC.

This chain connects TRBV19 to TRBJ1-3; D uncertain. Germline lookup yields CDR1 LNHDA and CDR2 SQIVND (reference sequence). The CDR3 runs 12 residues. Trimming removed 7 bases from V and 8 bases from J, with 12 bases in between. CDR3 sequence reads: CASTTRWDTIYF. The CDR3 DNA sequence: TGTGCCAGTACAACTAGATGGGACACCATATATTTT. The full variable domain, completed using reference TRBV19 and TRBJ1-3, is DGGITQSPKYLFRKEGQNVTLSCEQNLNHDAMYWYRQDPGQGLRLIYYSQIVNDFQKGDIAEGYSVSREKKESFPLTVTSAQKNPTAFYLCASTTRWDTIYFGEGSWLTVV.

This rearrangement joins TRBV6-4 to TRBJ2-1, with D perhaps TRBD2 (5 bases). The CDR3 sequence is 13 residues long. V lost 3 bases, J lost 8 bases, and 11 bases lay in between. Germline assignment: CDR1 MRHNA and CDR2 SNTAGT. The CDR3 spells CASSDSAGDEQFF. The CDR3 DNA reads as TGTGCCAGCAGTGATTCCGCGGGCGATGAGCAGTTCTTC.

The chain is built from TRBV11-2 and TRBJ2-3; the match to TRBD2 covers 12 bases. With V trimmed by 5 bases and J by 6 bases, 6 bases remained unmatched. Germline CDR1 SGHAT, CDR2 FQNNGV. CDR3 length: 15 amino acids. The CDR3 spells CASSRLAGGRDTQYF. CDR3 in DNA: TGTGCCAGCAGCCGGCTAGCGGGAGGGCGTGATACGCAGTATTTT.

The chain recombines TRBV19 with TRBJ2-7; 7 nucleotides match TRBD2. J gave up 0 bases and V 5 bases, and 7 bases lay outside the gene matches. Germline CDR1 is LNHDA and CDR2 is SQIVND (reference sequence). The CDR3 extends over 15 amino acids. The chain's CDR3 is CASSDPRDYSYEQYF. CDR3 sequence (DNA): TGTGCCAGTAGTGACCCCCGGGACTACTCCTACGAGCAGTACTTC.

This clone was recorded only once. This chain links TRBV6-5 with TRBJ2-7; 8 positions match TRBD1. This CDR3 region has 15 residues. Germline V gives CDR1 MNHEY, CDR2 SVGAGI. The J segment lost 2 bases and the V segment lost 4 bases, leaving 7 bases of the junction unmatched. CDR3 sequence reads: CASSSRDRQTYEQYF. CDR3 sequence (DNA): TGTGCCAGCAGTTCCAGGGACAGGCAGACCTACGAGCAGTACTTC.

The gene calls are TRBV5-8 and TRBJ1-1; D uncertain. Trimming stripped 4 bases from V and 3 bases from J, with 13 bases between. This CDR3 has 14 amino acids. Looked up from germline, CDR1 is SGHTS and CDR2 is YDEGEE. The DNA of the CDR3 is TGTGCCAGCAGCCCGGGTGATGCGTACACTGAAGCTTTCTTT. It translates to CASSPGDAYTEAFF.

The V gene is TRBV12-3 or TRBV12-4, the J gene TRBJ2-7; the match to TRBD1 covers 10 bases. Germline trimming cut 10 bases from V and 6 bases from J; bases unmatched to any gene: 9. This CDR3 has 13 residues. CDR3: CATNPGTGVEQYF. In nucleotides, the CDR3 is TGTGCCACCAATCCCGGGACAGGGGTCGAGCAGTACTTC.

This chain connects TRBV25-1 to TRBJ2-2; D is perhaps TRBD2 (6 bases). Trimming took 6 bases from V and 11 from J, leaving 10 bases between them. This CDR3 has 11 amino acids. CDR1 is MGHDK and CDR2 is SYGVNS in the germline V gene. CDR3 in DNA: TGTGCCAGCAGCCGCGGGACTGAGCTGTTTTTT. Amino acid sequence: CASSRGTELFF.

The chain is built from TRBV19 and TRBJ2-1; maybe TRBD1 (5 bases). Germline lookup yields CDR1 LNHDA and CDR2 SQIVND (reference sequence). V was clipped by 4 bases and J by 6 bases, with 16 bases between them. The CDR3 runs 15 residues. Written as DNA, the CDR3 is TGTGCCAGTAGTACCTACAGGTGGGTCTTCAATGAGCAGTTCTTC. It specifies CASSTYRWVFNEQFF.

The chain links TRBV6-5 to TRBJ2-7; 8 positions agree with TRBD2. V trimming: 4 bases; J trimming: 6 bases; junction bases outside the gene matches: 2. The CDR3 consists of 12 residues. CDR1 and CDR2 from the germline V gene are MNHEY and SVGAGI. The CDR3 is CASSLTSAEQYF. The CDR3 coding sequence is TGTGCCAGCAGTTTGACTAGCGCCGAGCAGTACTTC.

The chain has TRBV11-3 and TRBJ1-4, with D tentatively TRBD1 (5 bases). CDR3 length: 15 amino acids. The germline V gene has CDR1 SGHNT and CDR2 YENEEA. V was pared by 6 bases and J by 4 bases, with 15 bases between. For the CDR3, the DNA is TGTGCCAGCAGTCGGGACTTACACAGTAATGAAAAACTGTTTTTT. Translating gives CASSRDLHSNEKLFF.

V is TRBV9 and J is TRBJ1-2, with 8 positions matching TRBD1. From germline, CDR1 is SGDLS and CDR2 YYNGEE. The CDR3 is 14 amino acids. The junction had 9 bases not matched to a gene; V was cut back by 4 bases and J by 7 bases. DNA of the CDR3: TGTGCCAGCAGCTCACGGGACAGGAACATTGGCTACACCTTC. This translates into CASSSRDRNIGYTF.

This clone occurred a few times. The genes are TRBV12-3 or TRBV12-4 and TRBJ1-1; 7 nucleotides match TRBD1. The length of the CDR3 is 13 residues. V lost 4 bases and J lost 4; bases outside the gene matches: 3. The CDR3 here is CASSWNRGTEAFF. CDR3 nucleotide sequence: TGTGCCAGCAGTTGGAACAGGGGCACTGAAGCTTTCTTT.

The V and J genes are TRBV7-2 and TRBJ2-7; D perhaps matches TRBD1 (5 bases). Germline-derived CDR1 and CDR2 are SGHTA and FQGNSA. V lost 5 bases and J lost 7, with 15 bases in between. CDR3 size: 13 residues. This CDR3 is CASSGYDRLEQYF. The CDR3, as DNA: TGTGCCAGCAGCGGGTATGACAGACTGGAGCAGTACTTC.

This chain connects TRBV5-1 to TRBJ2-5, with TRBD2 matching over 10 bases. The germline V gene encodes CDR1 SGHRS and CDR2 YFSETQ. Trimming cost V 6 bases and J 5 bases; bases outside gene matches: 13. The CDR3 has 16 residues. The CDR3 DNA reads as TGCGCCAGCAAAAAGCAGGCTAGCGGGAGTTTGGAGACCCAGTACTTC. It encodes CASKKQASGSLETQYF.

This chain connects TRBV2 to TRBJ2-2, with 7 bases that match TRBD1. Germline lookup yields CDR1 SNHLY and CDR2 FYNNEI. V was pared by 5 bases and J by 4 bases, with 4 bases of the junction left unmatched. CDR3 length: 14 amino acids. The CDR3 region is CASSPTGVTGELFF. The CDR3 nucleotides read TGTGCCAGCAGTCCTACAGGGGTCACCGGGGAGCTGTTTTTT.